This T cell receptor (beta chain) was observed in a study of metastatic and nonmetastatic thyroid tumors. No treatment of any kind had been given to any patient before thyroid surgery. Overall study results and limits: It was reportedly found that TCR beta diversity was significantly higher in malignant thyroid tumors than in benign nodules, a difference seen in both blood and tumor samples.

This clone has just a few counts. The target antigen is unknown. TCRdb reanalyzed the PCR reads via MiXCR. The sample records under 8,500 clones, about two fifths being singletons. Sequenced input: tumor tissue. The source of this sequence is a female donor with papillary thyroid cancer or a benign thyroid nodule (not recorded which). Some clones in this sample may be carry-over from other donors' samples.

This chain's CDR3 is CASRTGRYGYTF. CDR3 in DNA: TGTGCCAGCAGAACAGGGAGATATGGCTACACCTTC. The chain joins TRBV6-1 to TRBJ1-2; TRBD1 might be the D (6 bases). The CDR3 is 12 amino acids. Deletions cut 6 bases from V and 5 bases from J, with 10 bases between. Germline V CDR1 and CDR2: MNHNS, SASEGT.